This T cell receptor beta chain was recovered during a study of blood T cell repertoires in COVID-19. Study information: Some COVID-19 samples were acute and others convalescent; all came from the United States, Italy and Spain. In each case, the material was cDNA or gDNA derived from T cells, B-cell-depleted T cells, or PBMCs.

In the original workflow: Reference gene primer amplification yielded estimated nucleated cell counts. Libraries were prepared by immunoSEQ multiplex PCR; TCRdb keeps only in-frame clonotypes and omits some of them. The DNA gave D and trimming, while V, J and clone size come from that table. The sample consists of about 180,000 clones, more than 70% of them appearing once. CDR1 is LGHNT and CDR2 is FRNRAP in the germline V gene. The length of the CDR3 is 13 residues. The V end lost 2 bases, the J end lost 4 bases, and 5 bases lay between the germline ends. This sequence joins TRBV12-5 and TRBJ2-2; D remains unclear. Sequenced sample: peripheral blood. The receptor was derived from a woman younger than 45 with acute or convalescent COVID-19. For the CDR3, the DNA is TGTGCTAGTGGTTTGCCCATCACCGGGGAGCTGTTTTTT. It codes for CASGLPITGELFF.